The 25 T cell receptor beta chains in this list originate from one sample, sequenced in a study of cytomegalovirus exposure and HLA in healthy donors. PCR amplification relied on 60 Vbeta primers (plus 13 Jbeta primers). The assay was immunoSEQ multiplex PCR, and TCRdb's table has in-frame clones only and misses some. The sample yields 150,000 or so clones, 65% to 80% seen once. Sequencing input: PBMCs. These receptors were taken from a woman aged 40 to 55 in good health and CMV-seronegative.

The V and J genes are TRBV11-3 and TRBJ2-7; 10 positions match TRBD2. There are 15 residues in the CDR3. Germline V CDR1 and CDR2: SGHNT, YENEEA. V was pared by 8 bases and J by 1 base, with 8 bases of the junction left unmatched. CDR3 DNA: TGTGCCAGCCGACATTCAGCGGGAGGGTCCTACGAGCAGTACTTC. Encoded protein: CASRHSAGGSYEQYF.

This clone was detected only a few times. The rearrangement joins TRBV28 to TRBJ1-2, with 10 positions matching TRBD1. J was trimmed by 4 bases and V by 6 bases; bases with no gene match: 8. CDR3 length equals 15 residues. Per germline, CDR1 MDHEN and CDR2 SYDVKM. CDR3 nucleotide sequence: TGTGCCAGCAGCCCCGGGGACAGGGGTCCCTATGGCTACACCTTC. It yields the protein CASSPGDRGPYGYTF.

The CDR3 is CASSLRGRGGQPQHF. The CDR3 DNA is TGTGCCAGTAGTCTCCGGGGCAGGGGAGGGCAGCCCCAGCATTTT. The V gene is TRBV19, the J gene TRBJ1-5; D might be TRBD1 (6 bases). The germline gives CDR1 LNHDA, CDR2 SQIVND (reference sequence). The CDR3 runs to 15 residues. V was trimmed by 5 bases and J by 7 bases, leaving 18 bases between them. The whole variable domain, remainder taken from reference TRBV19 and TRBJ1-5, is DGGITQSPKYLFRKEGQNVTLSCEQNLNHDAMYWYRQDPGQGLRLIYYSQIVNDFQKGDIAEGYSVSREKKESFPLTVTSAQKNPTAFYLCASSLRGRGGQPQHFGDGTRLSIL.

This clone has a single count. The CDR3 here is CASSPQGKGNTEAFF. In DNA form, the CDR3 reads TGCGCCAGCAGCCCTCAGGGGAAAGGGAACACTGAAGCTTTCTTT. V is TRBV5-1 and J is TRBJ1-1, with D possibly being TRBD1 (6 bases). CDR3 length equals 15 residues. The V and J ends lost 4 bases and 1 base respectively, with 14 bases between them. Germline lookup yields CDR1 SGHRS and CDR2 YFSETQ.

The V and J genes are TRBV29-1 and TRBJ1-3; the D gene is possibly TRBD1 (5 bases). The CDR3 consists of 14 residues. V gave up 7 bases and J gave up 4 bases, with 17 bases separating them. Per the germline V gene, CDR1 is SQVTM and CDR2 is ANQGSEA. This chain's CDR3 is CSALPPGPGNTIYF. The CDR3 DNA sequence: TGCAGCGCCTTACCCCCAGGGCCCGGAAACACCATATATTTT. The full variable domain, completed using reference TRBV29-1 and TRBJ1-3, is SAVISQKPSRDICQRGTSLTIQCQVDSQVTMMFWYRQQPGQSLTLIATANQGSEATYESGFVIDKFPISRPNLTFSTLTVSNMSPEDSSIYLCSALPPGPGNTIYFGEGSWLTVV.

The chain carries TRBV9 and TRBJ2-7, with 8 bases matching TRBD2. J lost 7 bases, V lost 4 bases, and 7 bases had no gene match. The CDR3 length is 13 residues. Germline assignment: CDR1 SGDLS and CDR2 YYNGEE. The CDR3 DNA reads TGTGCCAGCAGCACCGGACTAGCTCGGGAGCAGTACTTC. This sequence encodes CASSTGLAREQYF.

This clone was seen just once. The chain couples TRBV7-2 to TRBJ2-7; a weak D match, TRBD2 (7 bases). This CDR3 contains 17 residues. Looked up from germline, CDR1 is SGHTA and CDR2 is FQGNSA. The V end lost 5 bases, the J end lost 6 bases, and 26 bases lay between the germline ends. The CDR3: CASSRVGGAGSFAEQYF. In DNA, the CDR3 is TGTGCCAGCAGCCGCGTAGGGGGGGCGGGTTCCTTTGCCGAGCAGTACTTC.

This sequence joins TRBV4-1 and TRBJ2-1, with 11 bases aligning to TRBD2. Trimming removed 2 bases from V and 4 bases from J; junction bases left unmatched: 7. The CDR3 contains 17 residues. Germline lookup yields CDR1 MGHRA and CDR2 YSYEKL. Written as DNA, the CDR3 is TGCGCCAGCAGCCAAAGACTAGGGACTAGCGGATACAATGAGCAGTTCTTC. It is translated as CASSQRLGTSGYNEQFF.

The J gene is TRBJ2-7, the V gene TRBV10-1; 8 bases line up with TRBD1. J was trimmed by 5 bases and V by 5 bases; bases with no gene match: 8. The CDR3 extends over 14 amino acids. Germline loops: CDR1 WNHNN, CDR2 SYGVQD (reference sequence). CDR3 DNA sequence: TGCGCCAGCAGTACCACAGGGGGTGCCGACGAGCAGTACTTC. Residues: CASSTTGGADEQYF.

The gene calls are TRBV10-1 and TRBJ2-5; 9 nucleotides line up with TRBD1. The CDR3 is 13 residues long. V lost 11 bases, J lost 11 bases, and 15 bases stayed unmatched. The germline V gene encodes CDR1 WNHNN and CDR2 SYGVQD (reference sequence). The CDR3 nucleotides read TGCGCCCCCTCCCGGGACAGGGTGGTTGAGCAGTACTTC. Translation: CAPSRDRVVEQYF.

CDR3 residues: CAWAFYNSPLHF. CDR3 DNA: TGTGCCTGGGCGTTCTATAATTCACCCCTCCACTTT. The chain combines TRBV30 with TRBJ1-6; D remains ambiguous. Germline V gene data show CDR1 as GTSNPN and CDR2 as SVGIG (reference sequence). The CDR3 spans 12 residues. Trimming took off 5 bases at V and 3 bases at J, with 5 bases between the two ends.

The table lists this clone with a few counts. The chain uses TRBV7-8 and TRBJ1-1, with D possibly TRBD1 on 6 matching bases. The CDR3 consists of 14 residues. Germline V gives CDR1 SGHVS, CDR2 FQNEAQ. V dropped 5 bases and J dropped 3 bases, with 13 bases sitting between them. CDR3 amino acids: CASSRGQPHTEAFF. CDR3 DNA: TGTGCCAGCAGCCGTGGACAGCCTCACACTGAAGCTTTCTTT.

V and J are TRBV7-2 and TRBJ2-5; 10 bases line up with TRBD2. V was clipped by 2 bases and J by 4 bases; unmatched bases: 4. This CDR3 is built from 15 residues. Germline loops: CDR1 SGHTA, CDR2 FQGNSA. The CDR3 DNA sequence: TGTGCCAGCAGCTTACAGCGGGGGGGGAGAGAGACCCAGTACTTC. Its protein is CASSLQRGGRETQYF.

This chain joins TRBV5-1 and TRBJ2-1; D gene uncertain. Germline V gene lookup returns CDR1 SGHRS and CDR2 YFSETQ. Trimming shortened V by 0 bases and J by 6 bases, and 4 bases separated the two germline ends. This CDR3 is 12 amino acids long. CDR3 sequence: CASSLAGNEQFF. CDR3 nucleotide sequence: TGCGCCAGCAGCTTGGCGGGCAATGAGCAGTTCTTC.

The chain has TRBV7-9 and TRBJ2-7; 11 bases fit TRBD2. In germline, CDR1 is SEHNR, CDR2 FQNEAQ (reference sequence). The CDR3 is 13 amino acids. In nucleotides, the CDR3 is TGTGCAACCCGGACTAGCGGGCCCTACGAGCAGTACTTC. Amino acids: CATRTSGPYEQYF.

CDR3 sequence reads: CASSLDPNNEQFF. In DNA form, the CDR3 reads TGTGCCAGCAGCTTAGATCCAAACAATGAGCAGTTCTTC. The chain joins TRBV7-2 to TRBJ2-1; D gene unclear. This CDR3 has 13 residues. The germline CDR1 and CDR2 sequences are SGHTA and FQGNSA. V lost 1 base to trimming and J lost 5 bases, with 6 bases between them.

This clone was detected a few times. The chain employs TRBV9 and TRBJ2-3, with D possibly TRBD2 on 6 matching bases. The CDR3 totals 18 residues. V was trimmed by 4 bases and J by 0 bases, leaving 21 bases between them. CDR1 is SGDLS and CDR2 is YYNGEE in the germline V gene. The CDR3, as DNA: TGTGCCAGCAGCTCCCTGGGCGGGACGGCCTACAGCACAGATACGCAGTATTTT. The encoded protein is CASSSLGGTAYSTDTQYF.

The CDR3 region is CASNLYVTRGSTEAFF. In nucleotides, the CDR3 is TGCGCCAGCAACCTCTATGTAACCCGTGGGAGCACTGAAGCTTTCTTT. The chain combines TRBV5-1 with TRBJ1-1, with D unclear. V was shortened by 6 bases and J by 4 bases, with 22 bases between the two germline ends. The germline gives CDR1 SGHRS, CDR2 YFSETQ. This CDR3 has 16 residues.

This clone appeared once. V is TRBV10-3 and J is TRBJ2-1; 9 bases match TRBD2. Per germline, CDR1 ENHRY and CDR2 SYGVKD. V lost 8 bases and J lost 8; bases outside the gene matches: 4. The CDR3 covers 12 residues. CDR3 sequence reads: CAIAGGSDEQFF. The DNA for the CDR3 is TGTGCCATCGCGGGAGGGAGTGATGAGCAGTTCTTC.

The rearrangement links TRBV5-4 to TRBJ2-3, with 7 bases that match TRBD1. The CDR3 has 15 amino acids. Per the germline V gene, CDR1 is SGHNT and CDR2 is YYREEE (reference sequence). V was clipped by 0 bases and J by 8 bases; unmatched bases: 9. The CDR3 sequence: CASSLEGALSATQYF. CDR3 DNA: TGTGCCAGCAGCTTGGAGGGGGCGCTATCGGCTACGCAGTATTTT.

The chain has TRBV11-2 and TRBJ1-1; tentative D call: TRBD1 (5 bases). The CDR3 loop spans 15 amino acids. Germline V gives CDR1 SGHAT, CDR2 FQNNGV. The V end lost 5 bases, the J end lost 4 bases, and 17 bases lay between the germline ends. CDR3 DNA sequence: TGTGCCAGCAGCCGCCCCCAGGGAATGGGCACTGAAGCTTTCTTT. Encoded protein: CASSRPQGMGTEAFF.

V and J are TRBV4-2 and TRBJ1-4; D gene ambiguous. The V and J ends lost 5 bases and 8 bases respectively, with 12 bases between them. CDR3 length equals 13 residues. Germline lookup yields CDR1 LGHNA and CDR2 YNFKEQ. CDR3 coding DNA: TGTGCCAGCAGCGCAGAGGATGGGGAAAAACTGTTTTTT. Residues: CASSAEDGEKLFF.

The rearrangement uses TRBV5-1 and TRBJ1-5; 8 bases match TRBD1. The CDR3 contains 16 residues. The V segment lost 0 bases and the J segment 1 base; nucleotides outside the gene matches: 3. Per the germline V gene, CDR1 is SGHRS and CDR2 is YFSETQ. The CDR3 bases are TGCGCCAGCAGCTTGGGGACAGGGTCCAGCAATCAGCCCCAGCATTTT. This sequence encodes CASSLGTGSSNQPQHF.

A single count supports this clone. The chain joins TRBV28 to TRBJ2-5, with D hard to call. The ends were cut back, 6 bases at V and 5 bases at J, with 19 bases in the middle. The CDR3 runs 15 residues. The V gene's germline CDR1 is MDHEN and CDR2 SYDVKM. The CDR3 region has the DNA TGTGCCAGCAGAGACTTTTCATTAAGGCCTGAGACCCAGTACTTC. This translates into CASRDFSLRPETQYF.

J is TRBJ1-1 and V is TRBV28; possibly TRBD1 for D (6 bases). The V gene lost 1 base and the J gene lost 0 bases, with 12 bases spanning the gap. CDR3 length: 16 residues. CDR1 is MDHEN, CDR2 SYDVKM, per germline. The DNA of the CDR3 is TGTGCCAGCAGTTTATATCAACAGGGCCTGAACACTGAAGCTTTCTTT. It yields the protein CASSLYQQGLNTEAFF. Looking up the rest from reference TRBV28 and TRBJ1-1 gives the full variable domain: DVKVTQSSRYLVKRTGEKVFLECVQDMDHENMFWYRQDPGLGLRLIYFSYDVKMKEKGDIPEGYSVSREKKERFSLILESASTNQTSMYLCASSLYQQGLNTEAFFGQGTRLTVV.